This is a list of T cell receptor beta chains from one sample in a study of T cell responses to AZD1222 COVID-19 vaccine. The assay was immunoSEQ multiplex PCR, and TCRdb's table has in-frame clones only and misses some. The sample records 130,000 or so clones, about 92% being singletons. Here the sequenced sample was peripheral blood, taken on day 0 of MenACWY control vaccination. All receptors derive from an adult in good health. CDR3s include the opening cysteine and the closing phenylalanine or tryptophan. A row's size may be missing; if present it is once, few, many or a size class.

v_gene	j_gene	abundance	CDR3aa
TRBV15	TRBJ1-1	once	CATSRALEAGRRDTEAFF
TRBV6-5	TRBJ1-1	NA	CASSSLLNTEAFF
TRBV6-5	TRBJ1-6	NA	CASIDGQSMSPLHF
TRBV18	TRBJ1-1	NA	CASSPTAVKDTEAFF
TRBV19	TRBJ2-1	NA	CASSIGSGGPNNEQFF
TRBV7-9	TRBJ1-6	NA	CASSFDSSNSPLHF
TRBV19	TRBJ1-1	NA	CASSSRRQATNTEAFF
TRBV19	TRBJ2-1	NA	CASSLDRGSYNEQFF
TRBV7-9	TRBJ1-4	NA	CASSQGRGGNEKLFF
TRBV7-8	TRBJ2-3	NA	CASSRQTSGEGTDTQYF
TRBV6-5	TRBJ1-2	NA	CASSYRQGNYGYTF
TRBV5-1	TRBJ2-1	NA	CASSPWTSGSYKEQFF
TRBV18	TRBJ1-1	NA	CASSPPTLWPGEAFF
TRBV6-5	TRBJ2-3	NA	CASSKTSGGVF
TRBV2	TRBJ1-1	NA	CASTSGSPVAEAFF
TRBV5-8	TRBJ1-5	NA	CASSQKGWDQPQHF
TRBV5-4	TRBJ2-7	NA	CASSPYTSYEQYF
TRBV5-8	TRBJ1-1	NA	CASSLIRSEAFF
TRBV12-3/TRBV12-4	TRBJ1-1	NA	CASSLHGTTEAFF
TRBV4-3	TRBJ2-7	NA	CASSQDLRGSDYEQYF
TRBV2	TRBJ2-1	NA	CASSEVETTYNEQFF
TRBV11-2	TRBJ2-3	NA	CASSSSLARPDTQYF
TRBV19	TRBJ2-1	few	CASSIVWGAYNEQFF
TRBV20-1	TRBJ1-2	NA	CSAFFSYGYTF
TRBV6-5	TRBJ1-2	once	CASSQGLNYGYTF
TRBV9	TRBJ1-1	NA	CASSYGRLNTEAFF
TRBV24-1	TRBJ1-4	NA	CATSPGGNEKLFF
TRBV18	TRBJ2-3	NA	CASSPGLVPDTQYF
TRBV7-3	TRBJ2-3	NA	CASSPDSDTQYF